These 19 T cell receptor beta chains originate from one sample sequenced in a study of shared clonotypes between healthy human individuals. Libraries were prepared by immunoSEQ multiplex PCR; TCRdb keeps only in-frame clonotypes and omits some of them. The sample lists about 1 million clones, about 75% occurring once. Sequences were obtained from memory CD4+ T cells sorted from blood. Subset of the sample: CD45RA-negative fraction. These receptors all stem from a young man in good health.

To note about this clone: Other DNA sequences in the same sample also yield this CDR3. The chain links TRBV5-4 to TRBJ2-3; TRBD2 is a possible D gene (5 bases). With 4 bases removed from V and 1 base from J, the gap between germline ends came to 13 bases. Per the germline V gene, CDR1 is SGHNT and CDR2 is YYREEE (reference sequence). The CDR3 runs 15 residues. In DNA, the CDR3 is TGTGCCAGCAGCCTGGCGGGCCGCGGCACAGATACGCAGTATTTT. This gives the protein CASSLAGRGTDTQYF. Full variable domain (rest looked up from reference TRBV5-4 and TRBJ2-3): ETGVTQSPTHLIKTRGQQVTLRCSSQSGHNTVSWYQQALGQGPQFIFQYYREEENGRGNFPPRFSGLQFPNYSSELNVNALELDDSALYLCASSLAGRGTDTQYFGPGTRLTVL.

The gene calls are TRBV9 and TRBJ2-1; 8 positions agree with TRBD1. The CDR3 sequence is 15 residues long. Germline V lookup: CDR1 SGDLS, CDR2 YYNGEE. The trim removed 2 bases at V and 10 bases at J, leaving 11 bases unmatched. In DNA, the CDR3 is TGTGCCAGCAGCGTTCGCCGTCAGGGGGCAGGGGAGCAGTTCTTC. Encoded protein: CASSVRRQGAGEQFF.

The chain joins TRBV27 to TRBJ2-2; tentatively, D is TRBD1 (6 bases). This CDR3 has 16 amino acids. V lost 5 bases, J lost 0 bases, and 13 bases lay in between. Germline lookup yields CDR1 MNHEY and CDR2 SMNVEV (reference sequence). The CDR3 DNA is TGTGCCAGCAGTCCCAGGGGATGGGCGAACACCGGGGAGCTGTTTTTT. It is translated as CASSPRGWANTGELFF.

A remark on this clone: A read error may explain this, as a much larger clone is one base away. The same CDR3 is also encoded by other DNA sequences in this sample. In DNA form, the CDR3 reads TGTGCCAGCAGCCGGGACAGGCAAGAGACCCAGTACTTC. It yields the protein CASSRDRQETQYF. V is TRBV2 and J is TRBJ2-5; TRBD1 matches at 8 bases. Germline V gives CDR1 SNHLY, CDR2 FYNNEI. Trimming cost V 6 bases and J 2 bases; bases outside gene matches: 2. The CDR3 length is 13 residues.

J is TRBJ1-2 and V is TRBV30; D may be TRBD1 (5 bases). Deletions cut 3 bases from V and 5 bases from J, with 16 bases between. This CDR3 has 14 amino acids. The germline V gene has CDR1 GTSNPN and CDR2 SVGIG (reference sequence). The CDR3 DNA sequence: TGTGCCTGGAGCGTATACGACAGTAGTTATGGCTACACCTTC. It specifies CAWSVYDSSYGYTF.

J is TRBJ2-5 and V is TRBV5-1; TRBD1 agrees at 9 bases. The end of the DNA fits TRBJ2-7 better, so the J call may be wrong. The CDR3 covers 14 residues. Germline V gives CDR1 SGHRS, CDR2 YFSETQ. For the CDR3, the DNA is TGCGCCAGCAGCTGGGAGGGACAGGGCTACGAGCAGTACTTC. This codes for CASSWEGQGYEQYF.

A note on this clone: Other DNA sequences from this sample encode an identical CDR3 as well. The chain combines TRBV5-1 with TRBJ2-1, with 9 bases aligning to TRBD2. This CDR3 has 14 amino acids. Germline CDR1 and CDR2: SGHRS and YFSETQ. V lost 0 bases to trimming and J lost 7 bases; unmatched junction nucleotides: 2. The chain's CDR3 is CASSLGLAENEQFF. The CDR3 DNA follows: TGCGCCAGCAGCTTGGGACTAGCGGAGAATGAGCAGTTCTTC.

The chain carries TRBV30 and TRBJ1-6; D gene unclear. The CDR3 is 14 amino acids. Trimming took off 2 bases at V and 5 bases at J, with 10 bases between the two ends. CDR1 and CDR2 from the germline V gene are GTSNPN and SVGIG (reference sequence). The CDR3 DNA reads as TGTGCCTGGAGTAACGGGCAGAATAATTCACCCCTCCACTTT. Protein sequence: CAWSNGQNNSPLHF. Using reference TRBV30 and TRBJ1-6 for the parts outside the CDR3, the full variable domain is SQTIHQWPATLVQPVGSPLSLECTVEGTSNPNLYWYRQAAGRGLQLLFYSVGIGQISSEVPQNLSASRPQDRQFILSSKKLLLSDSGFYLCAWSNGQNNSPLHFGNGTRLTVT.

The rearrangement uses TRBV5-5 and TRBJ1-2, with D unresolved. This CDR3 comprises 14 residues. Trimming left V 0 bases short and J 4 bases short, with 10 bases between. Germline CDR1 SGHKS, CDR2 YYEKEE (reference sequence). CDR3: CASSLVEGTYGYTF. The CDR3 region has the DNA TGTGCCAGCAGCTTGGTGGAGGGAACCTATGGCTACACCTTC.

A few counts support this clone. V usage is TRBV6-6 and J usage is TRBJ2-1; D is possibly TRBD2 (5 bases). CDR1 is MNHNY and CDR2 is SVGAGI in the germline V gene (reference sequence). Deletions cut 6 bases from V and 0 bases from J, with 9 bases between. The CDR3 spans 14 residues. CDR3 sequence reads: CASSLEGSYNEQFF. In nucleotides, the CDR3 is TGTGCCAGCAGCCTCGAGGGCTCCTACAATGAGCAGTTCTTC.

V and J are TRBV5-1 and TRBJ1-4; TRBD1 is a possible D gene (5 bases). The CDR3 loop spans 15 amino acids. Germline V lookup: CDR1 SGHRS, CDR2 YFSETQ. Trimming removed 4 bases at V and 5 bases at J, with 15 bases between. The CDR3, as DNA: TGCGCCAGCAGCCCCCTGGGGACGGTGAATGAAAAACTGTTTTTT. Its protein is CASSPLGTVNEKLFF.

The chain uses TRBV4-1 and TRBJ2-5, with D perhaps TRBD1 or TRBD2 (6 bases each). Per the germline V gene, CDR1 is MGHRA and CDR2 is YSYEKL. V lost 4 bases, J lost 5 bases, and 17 bases lay in between. The CDR3 sequence is 15 residues long. CDR3 amino acids: CASSPPGRGGETQYF. In nucleotides, the CDR3 is TGCGCCAGCAGCCCTCCGGGCAGGGGAGGCGAGACCCAGTACTTC.

This chain uses TRBV18 with TRBJ1-5, with TRBD1 matching over 10 bases. The trim removed 3 bases at V and 9 bases at J, leaving 8 bases unmatched. The CDR3 is 15 residues long. The V gene's germline CDR1 is KGHSH and CDR2 LQKENI. CDR3 amino acids: CASSPGTGVSRPQHF. The CDR3 nucleotides read TGTGCCAGCTCACCCGGGACAGGGGTCTCGAGGCCCCAGCATTTT.

The rearrangement uses TRBV29-1 and TRBJ2-5, with 7 bases identical to TRBD1. This CDR3 spans 14 amino acids. V was pared by 7 bases and J by 11 bases, with 19 bases of the junction left unmatched. Looked up from germline, CDR1 is SQVTM and CDR2 is ANQGSEA. The CDR3 spells CSAGTATGLSEQYF. CDR3 DNA: TGCAGCGCCGGTACTGCGACAGGGCTGTCGGAGCAGTACTTC.

The chain couples TRBV28 to TRBJ1-2; D is unresolved. Germline V lookup: CDR1 MDHEN, CDR2 SYDVKM. The V end lost 6 bases, the J end lost 4 bases, and 18 bases lay between the germline ends. This CDR3 is 15 amino acids long. For the CDR3, the DNA is TGTGCCAGCAGCCGACAAGGTACGGGTGCCTATGGCTACACCTTC. Amino acids: CASSRQGTGAYGYTF.

This clone appeared a single time. The chain has TRBV19 and TRBJ1-2; 9 bases agree with TRBD1. Germline values: CDR1 LNHDA, CDR2 SQIVND (reference sequence). This CDR3 is built from 15 residues. The junction had 9 bases not matched to a gene; V was cut back by 6 bases and J by 4 bases. The CDR3 sequence is CASREQGAYVYGYTF. The CDR3 coding sequence is TGTGCCAGTAGGGAACAGGGGGCTTATGTCTATGGCTACACCTTC. Using reference TRBV19 and TRBJ1-2 for the parts outside the CDR3, the full variable domain is DGGITQSPKYLFRKEGQNVTLSCEQNLNHDAMYWYRQDPGQGLRLIYYSQIVNDFQKGDIAEGYSVSREKKESFPLTVTSAQKNPTAFYLCASREQGAYVYGYTFGSGTRLTVV.

The gene calls are TRBV19 and TRBJ1-4, with D unclear. V was shortened by 2 bases and J by 4 bases, with 11 bases between the two germline ends. The V gene's germline CDR1 is LNHDA and CDR2 SQIVND (reference sequence). The CDR3 extends over 15 amino acids. The CDR3 DNA sequence: TGTGCCAGTAGTATATTCCCGGATAGTAATGAAAAACTGTTTTTT. It is translated as CASSIFPDSNEKLFF.

The chain has TRBV18 and TRBJ2-3; D might be TRBD2 (6 bases). The CDR3 spans 15 residues. Germline CDR1 reads KGHSH; CDR2 reads LQKENI. V was trimmed by 5 bases and J by 5 bases, leaving 17 bases between them. The CDR3: CASSTMGLGQDTQYF. The CDR3 nucleotides read TGTGCCAGCTCAACCATGGGACTTGGGCAAGATACGCAGTATTTT.

V is TRBV5-1 and J is TRBJ1-1; a possible D gene is TRBD1 (6 bases). Looked up from germline, CDR1 is SGHRS and CDR2 is YFSETQ. CDR3 length equals 15 residues. The V and J ends lost 4 bases and 4 bases respectively, with 17 bases between them. CDR3 DNA sequence: TGCGCCAGCAGCCATTCCAGGGGCGCGGGCACTGAAGCTTTCTTT. This gives the protein CASSHSRGAGTEAFF.